The next 7 T cell receptor beta chains were all read from a single sample in a study of blood T cell repertoires in COVID-19. Some clones are missing from TCRdb's copy, which holds only in-frame ones; the method was immunoSEQ multiplex PCR. The sample shows 65,000 to 75,000 clones, approximately 80% of them seen only once. Sequenced: peripheral blood. These receptors all come from a human donor in a cohort sampled during active COVID-19.

The rearrangement uses TRBV19 and TRBJ1-4, with 7 bases lining up with TRBD1. Germline trimming cut 5 bases from V and 8 bases from J; bases unmatched to any gene: 14. Germline assignment: CDR1 LNHDA and CDR2 SQIVND (reference sequence). The CDR3 length is 16 residues. Here the CDR3 reads CASSSPGTERFEKLFF. The CDR3 nucleotides are TGTGCCAGTAGTTCCCCAGGGACAGAACGTTTCGAAAAACTGTTTTTT.

V is TRBV7-2 and J is TRBJ1-2; 9 nucleotides line up with TRBD1. Per the germline V gene, CDR1 is SGHTA and CDR2 is FQGNSA. The CDR3 totals 14 residues. V trimming: 4 bases; J trimming: 8 bases; junction bases outside the gene matches: 8. CDR3 nucleotide sequence: TGTGCCAGCAGCTCCCGGGACAGGGTTCAGGGCTACACCTTC. Its protein is CASSSRDRVQGYTF. The full variable domain, in which reference TRBV7-2 and TRBJ1-2 provide the parts outside the CDR3, is GAGVSQSPSNKVTEKGKDVELRCDPISGHTALYWYRQSLGQGLEFLIYFQGNSAPDKSGLPSDRFSAERTGGSVSTLTIQRTQQEDSAVYLCASSSRDRVQGYTFGSGTRLTVV.

This clone was recorded once. The rearrangement links TRBV5-8 to TRBJ1-1; D is unresolved. The CDR3 spans 14 residues. Germline V CDR1 and CDR2: SGHTS, YDEGEE. V lost 1 base to trimming and J lost 1 base, with 8 bases between them. The CDR3 sequence: CASSLRGGNTEAFF. As DNA, the CDR3 is TGTGCCAGCAGCTTGCGCGGTGGGAACACTGAAGCTTTCTTT.

This clone was observed once. The chain recombines TRBV19 with TRBJ2-2, with a tentative D call TRBD1 (5 bases). The V gene lost 4 bases and the J gene lost 0 bases, with 12 bases spanning the gap. This CDR3 region has 16 residues. Germline V CDR1 and CDR2: LNHDA, SQIVND (reference sequence). This chain's CDR3 is CASSNPTDTNTGELFF. Written as DNA, the CDR3 is TGTGCCAGTAGTAATCCGACAGACACGAACACCGGGGAGCTGTTTTTT. Supplemented by reference TRBV19 and TRBJ2-2, the full variable domain reads DGGITQSPKYLFRKEGQNVTLSCEQNLNHDAMYWYRQDPGQGLRLIYYSQIVNDFQKGDIAEGYSVSREKKESFPLTVTSAQKNPTAFYLCASSNPTDTNTGELFFGEGSRLTVL.

The chain carries TRBV9 and TRBJ1-2; TRBD1 agrees at 7 bases. The CDR3 spans 16 residues. Germline CDR1 SGDLS, CDR2 YYNGEE. With V trimmed by 3 bases and J by 5 bases, 13 bases remained unmatched. CDR3 sequence (DNA): TGTGCCAGCAGCGCGTTACAGGGGCCCTCCCTATATGGCTACACCTTC. Amino acid sequence: CASSALQGPSLYGYTF.

The genes are TRBV11-1 and TRBJ1-2; no definite D call. The CDR3 is 14 residues long. With 1 base removed from V and 7 bases from J, the gap between germline ends came to 13 bases. CDR1 SGHAT and CDR2 FQDESV come from the germline V gene (reference sequence). The CDR3 sequence is CASSLDNGVGGYTF. DNA for the CDR3: TGTGCCAGCAGCTTAGACAATGGAGTCGGTGGCTACACCTTC.

The chain carries TRBV11-2 and TRBJ2-7; 9 bases are shared with TRBD1. This CDR3 spans 14 amino acids. The trim removed 4 bases at V and 3 bases at J, leaving 4 bases unmatched. Per germline, CDR1 SGHAT and CDR2 FQNNGV. CDR3 region: CASSSQTGGYEQYV. For the CDR3, the DNA is TGTGCCAGCAGCTCCCAGACAGGGGGCTACGAGCAGTACGTC.